The entry that follows covers one T cell receptor beta chain sequence. Its recognized antigen is unknown. The input lacks base qualities; no much larger clone sits a single base away. The protocol used for the library was the immunoSEQ multiplex PCR assay. The paper's data handling went like this. To diagnose cytomegalovirus status from the catalog of TCR beta chain sequences, a statistical classification framework was built. TCRdb carries this immuneACCESS record with in-frame sequences only. Its versions omit some clonotypes, under half of them owing to an unresolved V gene in the studies checked, with the rest unexplained. The V and J calls and clone size were taken over from that table, and D and trimming were inferred from the DNA. The sample yields some 140,000 clones; approximately 86% were counted once. The top ten clones comprise around 20% of the sample. CDR3 length: 15 amino acids, cysteine to phenylalanine. CDR3 DNA is the only sequence kept; it has 45 bases, read in frame from the first base. Germline trimming: 0 bases from V, 4 bases from J; junction bases outside gene matches: 5. CDR1 and CDR2 (MNHNY, SVGAGI) derive from the germline V gene (reference sequence).

Donors formed part of the validation cohort, which comprised 95 to 150 subjects and was distinct from the first cohort of some 700 subjects. The sample is drawn from a study of cytomegalovirus exposure and HLA in healthy donors (TCRdb year 2017). At the level of the whole study: A later analysis indicated that the 90 to 150 validation repertoires were generated on the platform also employed for the approximately 690 repertoires of the first cohort. The study was designed to test whether signatures of past pathogen exposure could be identified by cataloging public T cell receptors. Along with the approximately 650-subject first cohort, a separate validation cohort of 120 different subjects was used. The study combined high-throughput TCR immunosequencing, statistical association of individual TCRs with disease status, and machine learning to predict cytomegalovirus infection status. General study outcomes and caveats: In vitro tests confirmed that a few of the cytomegalovirus-associated TCR beta chains recognize cytomegalovirus antigens. All 120 or so repertoires were used to score co-occurrence in the validation cohort in a later analysis, because that analysis had no HLA typing for the cohort. In a later analysis, TCRs clustered in the first cohort were found to also tend to co-occur in the approximately 120 validation repertoires, with 90% to 95% of cluster scores above 0. Most TCR sequences were seen in very few donors, while some public TCRs were found in many individuals. The authors suggested that the approach could potentially be extended to other disease states and immunological phenotypes. A total of roughly 160 TCR beta chains were listed by the study as associated with cytomegalovirus. The classifier was reported to diagnose cytomegalovirus status with high specificity and sensitivity in both the original and validation cohorts.

This receptor was obtained from a man younger than 35 in good health and CMV-seropositive. The sequence is built from TRBV6-6 and TRBJ1-1; the central 7 bases match TRBD1. Sequencing was performed on PBMCs. The CDR3 loop reads CASSYSQGLGTEAFF. Here is the DNA: TGTGCCAGCAGTTACTCACAGGGGTTGGGCACTGAAGCTTTCTTT.